The 5 T cell receptor beta chains in this list originate from one sample, sequenced in a study of somatic mutations in cytotoxic T cells in rheumatoid arthritis. Here immunoSEQ multiplex PCR was the method, and the copy in TCRdb shows in-frame clones only, minus some. The data hold about 2,400 clones, with 77% observed a single time. The sequencing sample was made of CD8+ T cells sorted from blood. Source of these receptors: a man between 65 and 79 years old with rheumatoid arthritis.

The V call is TRBV28, the J call TRBJ1-2; D is unclear. CDR1 MDHEN and CDR2 SYDVKM come from the germline V gene. The CDR3 spans 15 residues. The V gene lost 8 bases and the J gene lost 5 bases, with 21 bases spanning the gap. The CDR3 DNA follows: TGTGCCAGCCGTTACCGGGGAACAAGGGAATATGGCTACACCTTC. Translating gives CASRYRGTREYGYTF.

The chain uses TRBV7-9 and TRBJ2-7, with TRBD2 matching over 10 bases. V shed 4 bases and J 5 bases; nucleotides not matched to a gene: 5. Germline values: CDR1 SEHNR, CDR2 FQNEAQ (reference sequence). The CDR3 covers 14 residues. This CDR3 is CASSYSGRSHEQYF. As DNA, the CDR3 is TGTGCCAGCAGCTATAGCGGGAGGAGCCACGAGCAGTACTTC. Together with reference TRBV7-9 and TRBJ2-7, the CDR3 gives the full variable domain: DTGVSQNPRHKITKRGQNVTFRCDPISEHNRLYWYRQTLGQGPEFLTYFQNEAQLEKSRLLSDRFSAERPKGSFSTLEIQRTEQGDSAMYLCASSYSGRSHEQYFGPGTRLTVT.

J is TRBJ1-6 and V is TRBV27, with TRBD1 identical over 8 bases. The germline gives CDR1 MNHEY, CDR2 SMNVEV (reference sequence). Trimming cost V 2 bases and J 9 bases; bases outside gene matches: 9. CDR3 length: 16 residues. In DNA form, the CDR3 reads TGTGCCAGCAGTTTAGGGCGACAGGGGCTTGGTTCACCCCTCCACTTT. Residues: CASSLGRQGLGSPLHF.

This clone has a handful of counts. The chain is built from TRBV11-3 and TRBJ2-2; 9 bases fit TRBD2. The germline V gene has CDR1 SGHNT and CDR2 YENEEA. The junction had 6 bases not matched to a gene; V was cut back by 5 bases and J by 2 bases. CDR3 length equals 16 residues. The CDR3 sequence is CASSPRTSENTGELFF. The DNA of the CDR3 is TGTGCCAGCAGCCCTCGGACTAGCGAAAACACCGGGGAGCTGTTTTTT.

This clone appeared once. The chain combines TRBV5-1 with TRBJ2-5, with 7 bases fitting TRBD1. The J segment lost 5 bases and the V segment lost 4 bases, leaving 8 bases of the junction unmatched. This CDR3 region has 14 residues. Germline lookup yields CDR1 SGHRS and CDR2 YFSETQ. CDR3 region: CASSLDRVGETQYF. CDR3 bases: TGCGCCAGCAGCCTCGACAGGGTTGGGGAGACCCAGTACTTC.